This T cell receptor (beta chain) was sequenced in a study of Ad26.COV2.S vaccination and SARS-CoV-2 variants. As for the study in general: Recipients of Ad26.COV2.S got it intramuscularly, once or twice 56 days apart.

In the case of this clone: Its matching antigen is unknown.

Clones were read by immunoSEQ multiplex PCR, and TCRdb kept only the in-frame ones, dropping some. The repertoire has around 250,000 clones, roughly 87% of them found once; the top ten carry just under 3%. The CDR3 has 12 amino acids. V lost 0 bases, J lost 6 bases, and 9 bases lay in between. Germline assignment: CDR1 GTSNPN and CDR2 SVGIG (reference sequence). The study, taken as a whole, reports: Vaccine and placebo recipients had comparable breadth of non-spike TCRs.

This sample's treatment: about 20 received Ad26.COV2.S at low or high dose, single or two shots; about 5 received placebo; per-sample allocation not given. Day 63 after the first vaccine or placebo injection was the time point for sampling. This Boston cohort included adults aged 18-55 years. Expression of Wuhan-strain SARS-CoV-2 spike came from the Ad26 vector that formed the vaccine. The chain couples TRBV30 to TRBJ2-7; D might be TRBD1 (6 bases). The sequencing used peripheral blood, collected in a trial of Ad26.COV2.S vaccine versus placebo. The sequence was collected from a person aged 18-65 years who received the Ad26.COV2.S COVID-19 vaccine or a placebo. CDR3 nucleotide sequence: TGTGCCTGGAGTGTGAGGGGGAGCGAGCAGTACGTC. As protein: CAWSVRGSEQYV.